The present entry profiles one T cell receptor beta chain with its context. The target antigen is unknown. Populations isolated by sorting all had purity greater than 95%. Expressed TCRB transcripts were sequenced after all isolated RNA was converted to cDNA. Method: immunoSEQ multiplex PCR; TCRdb's copy keeps in-frame clones and lacks some. The sample lists about 300,000 clones; around an eighth were seen once. The V gene lost 5 bases and the J gene lost 1 base, with 4 bases spanning the gap. This CDR3 has 11 residues. The V gene's germline CDR1 is SGHRS and CDR2 YFSETQ. The sample is drawn from a study of beta chain features in type 1 diabetes. General study findings and limits: PCR, the amplification step, might favor shorter templates, equally in patients and controls. For Type 1 diabetes patients, all four CD4+ subsets carried TCRB CDR3s that were moderately but significantly shorter.

This clonotype was obtained from a woman in her late teens or twenties with type 1 diabetes. The source material was naive CD4+ T cells from blood. The chain uses TRBV5-1 and TRBJ2-7, with D uncertain. For the CDR3, the DNA is TGCGCCAGCAGTTCATCCTACGAGCAGTACTTC. Its protein is CASSSSYEQYF. The full variable domain, in which reference TRBV5-1 and TRBJ2-7 provide the parts outside the CDR3, is KAGVTQTPRYLIKTRGQQVTLSCSPISGHRSVSWYQQTPGQGLQFLFEYFSETQRNKGNFPGRFSGRQFSNSRSEMNVSTLELGDSALYLCASSSSYEQYFGPGTRLTVT.